The clone carrying this TCR beta chain was found a few times. Its antigen remains unknown. TCRdb ran MiXCR on the 5' RACE reads and lists one entry per CDR3 protein. The data hold 320,000 or so distinct CDR3 sequences, with roughly 8.3% observed a single time. The data were obtained in a study of T cells after yellow fever vaccination. The germline gives CDR1 LNHDA, CDR2 SQIVND (reference sequence). The CDR3 is 12 residues long. V was pared by 5 bases and J by 9 bases, with 11 bases between. Study-level findings and limits: Peak timing came faster in the weaker secondary response, day 5 versus 15. Overall, a small share of clonotypes was seen in both CD4 and CD8 compartments. Abundant clonotypes from the bulk population could contaminate FACS-sorted repertoires.

The specimen comprised PBMCs, sampled about 49 days after the first yellow fever vaccination. V and J are TRBV19 and TRBJ1-5; D not resolved. The source of this sequence is a man between 18 and 29 years old who received the YFV17D yellow fever vaccine. CDR3 nucleotide sequence: TGTGCCAGTAGTCCCCCAGAGTGGCCCCAGCATTTT. Translated: CASSPPEWPQHF.